A selection of T cell receptor beta chains follows, all from one sample in a study of T cells in Graves' hyperthyroidism and ophthalmopathy. Via MiXCR, TCRdb re-called the multiplex PCR reads, giving one row per CDR3 protein. The data hold 500,000 to 600,000 distinct CDR3 sequences, with approximately 20% observed a single time. The sequencing sample was made of blood. The receptor set was obtained from a man aged 35-49 years with Graves' ophthalmopathy. Each CDR3 is given with its conserved first and last residue. A clone size is listed for some rows: how often the clone was seen (once, few, many), or a class if it is expanded.

j_call: TRBJ2-1; v_call: TRBV3-1; clone_size: many; cdr3_aa: CASTGGNEQFF
j_call: TRBJ2-1; v_call: TRBV7-9; clone_size: few; cdr3_aa: CASSLSREGVKAEQFF
j_call: TRBJ2-1; v_call: TRBV6-1; clone_size: many; cdr3_aa: CASSVGGLAQGNEQFF
j_call: TRBJ2-1; v_call: TRBV29-1; clone_size: NA; cdr3_aa: CSVEDDGGSSYNEQFF
j_call: TRBJ1-6; v_call: TRBV6-1; clone_size: NA; cdr3_aa: CASSAGTAKSSPLHF
j_call: TRBJ2-3; v_call: TRBV11-2; clone_size: NA; cdr3_aa: CASGYPPTGTSGAHSTDTQYF
j_call: TRBJ1-1; v_call: TRBV20-1; clone_size: once; cdr3_aa: CSFRGAEAFF
j_call: TRBJ2-1; v_call: TRBV7-2; clone_size: NA; cdr3_aa: CASSSLITSGGSWSYNEQFF
j_call: TRBJ2-3; v_call: TRBV5-1; clone_size: many; cdr3_aa: CASRREVPDTQYF
j_call: TRBJ1-1; v_call: TRBV5-1; clone_size: few; cdr3_aa: CASSPFSGMNTEAFF
j_call: TRBJ2-5; v_call: TRBV28; clone_size: many; cdr3_aa: CASSRPSGRIQETQYF
j_call: TRBJ2-1; v_call: TRBV20-1; clone_size: NA; cdr3_aa: CSAREVGGTPYNEQFF
j_call: TRBJ2-2; v_call: TRBV20-1; clone_size: NA; cdr3_aa: CSASRPGELFF
j_call: TRBJ2-2; v_call: TRBV28; clone_size: few; cdr3_aa: CASSPPLGGLDGELFF
j_call: TRBJ2-3; v_call: TRBV2; clone_size: few; cdr3_aa: CASRQDTQYF
j_call: TRBJ2-5; v_call: TRBV29-1; clone_size: few; cdr3_aa: CSGRGPGIETQYF
j_call: TRBJ2-2; v_call: TRBV5-6; clone_size: NA; cdr3_aa: CASSFQLQGYTGELFF
j_call: TRBJ2-5; v_call: TRBV28; clone_size: many; cdr3_aa: CASSLAGWTQYF
j_call: TRBJ1-1; v_call: TRBV19; clone_size: few; cdr3_aa: CASSMNGNTEAFF
j_call: TRBJ2-2; v_call: TRBV5-4; clone_size: NA; cdr3_aa: CASSLYGFTGELFF
j_call: TRBJ2-2; v_call: TRBV5-1; clone_size: few; cdr3_aa: CASGLRESGELFF
j_call: TRBJ2-1; v_call: TRBV5-8; clone_size: NA; cdr3_aa: CASSLVGFPYNEQFF
j_call: TRBJ1-1; v_call: TRBV11-3; clone_size: many; cdr3_aa: CASSLSEGRPQFF
j_call: TRBJ2-2; v_call: TRBV6-1; clone_size: NA; cdr3_aa: CASSRASGSTGELFF
j_call: TRBJ2-2; v_call: TRBV5-1; clone_size: few; cdr3_aa: CASSSYGTSGTTNTGELFF
j_call: TRBJ2-1; v_call: TRBV13; clone_size: few; cdr3_aa: CASSSYSGLAGGSSYNEQFF
j_call: TRBJ2-7; v_call: TRBV11-1; clone_size: once; cdr3_aa: CASSFTTGHEQYF
j_call: TRBJ1-3; v_call: TRBV9; clone_size: few; cdr3_aa: CASSGTGQPYSGNTIYF
j_call: TRBJ2-5; v_call: TRBV6-1; clone_size: many; cdr3_aa: CASRIHIIETQYF
j_call: TRBJ2-1; v_call: TRBV6-1; clone_size: NA; cdr3_aa: CASRKYGVASSYNEQFF
j_call: TRBJ1-5; v_call: TRBV7-9; clone_size: NA; cdr3_aa: CASLNRGDQPQHF
j_call: TRBJ2-7; v_call: TRBV4-1; clone_size: NA; cdr3_aa: CASSKGRYYEQYF
j_call: TRBJ2-1; v_call: TRBV7-3; clone_size: many; cdr3_aa: CASSLLGWNEQFF
j_call: TRBJ2-1; v_call: TRBV7-2; clone_size: many; cdr3_aa: CASSLATSGGEFF
j_call: TRBJ2-3; v_call: TRBV7-2; clone_size: many; cdr3_aa: CASSQGGIADTQYF
j_call: TRBJ2-1; v_call: TRBV4-3; clone_size: NA; cdr3_aa: CASSHARGGDEQFF
j_call: TRBJ2-1; v_call: TRBV12-3/TRBV12-4; clone_size: many; cdr3_aa: CASSLGGGRSYNEQFF
j_call: TRBJ1-2; v_call: TRBV12-3/TRBV12-4; clone_size: few; cdr3_aa: CASSLAFPTGLYGYTF
j_call: TRBJ1-1; v_call: TRBV6-7; clone_size: few; cdr3_aa: CASSPATVLTEAFF
j_call: TRBJ2-7; v_call: TRBV6-2/TRBV6-3; clone_size: few; cdr3_aa: CASSYSEGRTYEQYF
j_call: TRBJ1-1; v_call: TRBV30; clone_size: NA; cdr3_aa: CAWSRDGVINTKAFF
j_call: TRBJ2-3; v_call: TRBV2; clone_size: many; cdr3_aa: CATTWSLGDTQYF
j_call: TRBJ1-5; v_call: TRBV28; clone_size: few; cdr3_aa: CASSTGAQPQHF
j_call: TRBJ1-5; v_call: TRBV30; clone_size: once; cdr3_aa: CAWTPGQGWQPQHF
j_call: TRBJ2-3; v_call: TRBV30; clone_size: few; cdr3_aa: CAWSVRSNTQYF
j_call: TRBJ1-1; v_call: TRBV13; clone_size: few; cdr3_aa: CASRSGGEVTFF
j_call: TRBJ1-1; v_call: TRBV29-1; clone_size: NA; cdr3_aa: CSVEGGAGTTMNAEAFF
j_call: TRBJ2-5; v_call: TRBV6-2/TRBV6-3; clone_size: NA; cdr3_aa: CASGTNVQETQYF
j_call: TRBJ1-6; v_call: TRBV7-3; clone_size: NA; cdr3_aa: CASRDGSQRSPLHF